The clone carrying this TCR beta chain showed up just a few times. As yet, its antigen is unknown. Germline loops: CDR1 LNHDA, CDR2 SQIVND (reference sequence). The CDR3 totals 16 residues. With V trimmed by 7 bases and J by 0 bases, 5 bases remained unmatched. The data are from a study of T cell repertoires in cytomegalovirus infection. Across the whole study: Well-studied HLA-B-restricted epitopes and recently identified HLA-C-restricted epitopes of CMV were both used in the study. Carrying CMV and the relevant HLA type showed in public TCR beta signatures. Study-wide points: CMV-specific TCR beta clonotypes restricted by HLA-C were the ones dominating the ex vivo response. Totalled public TCR beta family frequency picked out people who carried CMV plus the relevant HLA.

Via MiXCR, TCRdb re-called the reads, giving one row per CDR3 protein. The table includes fewer than 1,000,000 distinct CDR3 sequences, roughly 30% detected once. This sequence originates from a human donor in good health (CMV status not recorded). Some clones in this sample may be carry-over from other donors' samples. This rearrangement joins TRBV19 to TRBJ2-1; TRBD2 aligns across 11 bases. The sample in question was cultured CD8+ T cells from PBMCs, obtained from culture after CMV antigen stimulation. The CDR3 is CASIETSGASYNEQFF. The CDR3 DNA is TGTGCCAGTATCGAGACTAGCGGGGCCTCCTACAATGAGCAGTTCTTC.